A selection of T cell receptor beta chains follows, all from one sample in a study of cytomegalovirus exposure and HLA in healthy donors. The assay was immunoSEQ multiplex PCR, and TCRdb's table has in-frame clones only and misses some. The sample is made up of 100,000 to 150,000 clones, and the top ten hold roughly 1.6% of it. The sample comprised PBMCs. The receptors were sampled from a woman aged 40 to 50 in good health and CMV-seronegative. Each CDR3 is given with its conserved first and last residue. The order of the fields is D gene, V gene, J gene, CDR3 DNA, CDR3 protein. The D gene is left open where the match is weak.

TRBD2,TRBV9,TRBJ2-1,TGTGCCAGCAGCGCTGGGGGGGGATACAATGAGCAGTTCTTC,CASSAGGGYNEQFF
NA,TRBV4-3,TRBJ2-7,TGCGCCAGCAGCCAAGGAGAGGTCCGACGGCTAAGCTCCTACGAGCAGTACTTC,CASSQGEVRRLSSYEQYF
NA,TRBV28,TRBJ1-4,TGTGCCAGCAGTGTAAATGAAAAACTGTTTTTT,CASSVNEKLFF
TRBD1,TRBV9,TRBJ2-1,TGTGCCAGCAGCGTAACGGGACAGGGCTACAATGAGCAGTTCTTC,CASSVTGQGYNEQFF
TRBD2,TRBV7-2,TRBJ2-5,TGTGCCAGCAGCTCGCAATTGACTAGCGGGGGATGGTACCAAGAGACCCAGTACTTC,CASSSQLTSGGWYQETQYF
TRBD1,TRBV27,TRBJ1-3,TGTGCCAGCAGTTTATCTCTACAGGGGTCTGGAAACACCATATATTTT,CASSLSLQGSGNTIYF
TRBD1,TRBV4-3,TRBJ1-4,TGCGCCAGCAGCCAAGAACGACAGGGGTCAGGAAAACTGTTTTTT,CASSQERQGSGKLFF
NA,TRBV4-3,TRBJ1-4,TGCGCCAGCAGCCAAGAGGAGCGGAAGAATGAAAAACTGTTTTTT,CASSQEERKNEKLFF
TRBD1,TRBV7-2,TRBJ1-6,TGTGCCAGCGGTCCGGGACAGGGGTCCACCCTCCACTTT,CASGPGQGSTLHF
TRBD2,TRBV5-5,TRBJ2-2,TGTGCCAGCACGCGAGCGAGCGGGGGGGTCGCGAACACCGGGGAGCTGTTTTTT,CASTRASGGVANTGELFF
NA,TRBV6-5,TRBJ1-1,TGTGCCAGCAGTTCCTTGGGGCAGGTCACTGAAGCTTTCTTT,CASSSLGQVTEAFF
TRBD1,TRBV7-2,TRBJ1-5,TGTGCCAGCAGTTCGACAGGGCGTCTAAGTAGCAATCAGCCCCAGCATTTT,CASSSTGRLSSNQPQHF
NA,TRBV28,TRBJ1-1,TGTGCCAGCAGCCCAATCAGCACTGAAGCTTTCTTT,CASSPISTEAFF
TRBD1,TRBV10-3,TRBJ1-1,TGTGCCATCAGATCTGGGACAGGGGTCGACAACACTGAAGCTTTCTTT,CAIRSGTGVDNTEAFF
NA,TRBV7-9,TRBJ1-3,TGTGCCAGCAGCTTAGGACAGACTTTCGGAAACACCATATATTTT,CASSLGQTFGNTIYF
NA,TRBV19,TRBJ1-6,TGTGCCAGTAGTATACCAGGGTCACAATCACCCCTCCACTTT,CASSIPGSQSPLHF
NA,TRBV5-4,TRBJ1-1,TGTGCCAGCAGAGCGGGACACGGGGTGAACACTGAAGCTTTCTTT,CASRAGHGVNTEAFF
NA,TRBV18,TRBJ2-2,TGTGCCAGCTCACCGGGACTGCACACCGGGGAGCTGTTTTTT,CASSPGLHTGELFF
TRBD1,TRBV25-1,TRBJ1-2,TGTGCCAGCAGTGAAGAGGGGGCATATGGCTACACCTTC,CASSEEGAYGYTF
NA,TRBV27,TRBJ1-2,TGTGCCAGCAAGGACACTTCACCCCATGGCTACACCTTC,CASKDTSPHGYTF
TRBD1,TRBV6-6,TRBJ2-7,TGTGCCAGCCTCCGACAGGGGCCCTACGAGCAGTACTTC,CASLRQGPYEQYF
TRBD1,TRBV7-3,TRBJ2-2,TGTGCCAGCAGCTTCTTCAGGGGGCGCGGCACCGGGGAGCTGTTTTTT,CASSFFRGRGTGELFF
NA,TRBV9,TRBJ1-2,TGTGCCAGCAGCGTGCGGACAAGGGCTGGCTACACCTTC,CASSVRTRAGYTF
TRBD1,TRBV6-4,TRBJ1-2,TGTGCCAGCTCCCAAGACAGGGGGTTAGATGGCTACACCTTC,CASSQDRGLDGYTF
NA,TRBV5-5,TRBJ2-7,TGTGCCAGCAGCTTGCAGGGCCCCCCCTACGAGCAGTACTTC,CASSLQGPPYEQYF
NA,TRBV21-1,TRBJ2-2,TGTGCCAGCAGCTTCGCGGGGGCTTATCTCCAAAACACCGGGGAGCTGTTTTTT,CASSFAGAYLQNTGELFF
TRBD1,TRBV14,TRBJ2-4,TGTGCCAGCAGCCAAGGAAGCTTGACAGGGATGAAAAACATTCAGTACTTC,CASSQGSLTGMKNIQYF
NA,TRBV5-1,TRBJ2-7,TGCGCCAGCAGCTTGGGGACTACCTACGAGCAGTACTTC,CASSLGTTYEQYF
NA,TRBV28,TRBJ2-5,TGTGCCAGCAGTTTTGGAGACAGTAGAGAGACCCAGTACTTC,CASSFGDSRETQYF
NA,TRBV21-1,TRBJ2-3,TGTGCCAGCAGCACTAGGACTAGCGAAGACACAGATACGCAGTATTTT,CASSTRTSEDTDTQYF
NA,TRBV19,TRBJ2-3,TGTGCCAGTAGTAGAGCGGCCGCGGAGGGCACAGATACGCAGTATTTT,CASSRAAAEGTDTQYF
TRBD2,TRBV7-3,TRBJ2-1,TGTGCCAGCAGCTCTCACCTACCCGGACTAGGCCTCATAGGGGAGCAGTTCTTC,CASSSHLPGLGLIGEQFF
NA,TRBV6-5,TRBJ1-1,TGTGCCAGCAGTTACTCAGGGGCAGGGTCCCACACTGAAGCTTTCTTT,CASSYSGAGSHTEAFF
NA,TRBV7-8,TRBJ1-5,TGTGCCAGCAGCCAAAGACAGATTAGCAATCAGCCCCAGCATTTT,CASSQRQISNQPQHF
NA,TRBV11-2,TRBJ1-1,TGTGCCAGCAGCTTACCAGGGAACACTGAAGCTTTCTTT,CASSLPGNTEAFF
NA,TRBV28,TRBJ1-1,TGTGCCAGCAGTCATGGGCCTAACACTGAAGCTTTCTTT,CASSHGPNTEAFF
TRBD2,TRBV5-1,TRBJ2-3,TGCGCCAGCAGCGCGACTAGCGCCCGCACAGATACGCAGTATTTT,CASSATSARTDTQYF
NA,TRBV29-1,TRBJ1-3,TGCAGCGTTGAACAGTTCGGAAACACCATATATTTT,CSVEQFGNTIYF
TRBD1,TRBV18,TRBJ1-2,TGTGCCAGCTCACCCGGGACAGTCCCTCGGTATGGCTACACCTTC,CASSPGTVPRYGYTF
TRBD1,TRBV9,TRBJ2-7,TGTGCCAGCAGCGTTACAGGGGAGCGTTTGGGCGAGCAGTACTTC,CASSVTGERLGEQYF
NA,TRBV2,TRBJ1-6,TGTGCCAGCAGCGGCCCTTGGGGCCAGGTGGATAATTCACCCCTCCACTTT,CASSGPWGQVDNSPLHF
TRBD1,TRBV5-1,TRBJ2-7,TGCGCCAGCTCAATTCCCGGGACAGGGGGCTCCGAGCAGTACTTC,CASSIPGTGGSEQYF
NA,TRBV18,TRBJ1-2,TGTGCCAGCTCACTTGAGGGCCCTGTCTATGGCTACACCTTC,CASSLEGPVYGYTF
NA,TRBV6-6,TRBJ1-2,TGTGCCAGCGGTACGGCGGTCGGCTACACCTTC,CASGTAVGYTF
NA,TRBV5-6,TRBJ1-2,TGTGCCAGCGGTCCCTTAGCGAATAACTATGGCTACACCTTC,CASGPLANNYGYTF
TRBD1,TRBV28,TRBJ2-7,TGTGCCAGCAGGGGAAGGGGGACAGGCGGGTCAGAGCAGTACTTC,CASRGRGTGGSEQYF
TRBD1,TRBV4-2,TRBJ1-1,TGTGCCAGCGGGACAGGGGGCGTGAACACTGAAGCTTTCTTT,CASGTGGVNTEAFF
NA,TRBV5-1,TRBJ1-2,TGCGCCAGCAGCTTGCGAGGGAACTATGGCTACACCTTC,CASSLRGNYGYTF
TRBD1,TRBV5-6,TRBJ1-2,TGTGCCAGCAGGCCACAGGGGGCCTTTGGCTACACCTTC,CASRPQGAFGYTF
NA,TRBV15,TRBJ1-2,TGTGCCACCAGCCCCCTCGAGAAAGGCTACACCTTC,CATSPLEKGYTF
TRBD1,TRBV6-1,TRBJ1-1,TGTGCCAGCAGAGACAGGGGCGTGAACACTGGAGCTTTCTTT,CASRDRGVNTGAFF
TRBD1,TRBV6-5,TRBJ2-7,TGTGCCAGCAGTTACTCGCGGGACAGGGGAAACTACGAGCAGTACTTC,CASSYSRDRGNYEQYF
TRBD1,TRBV5-4,TRBJ1-2,TGTGCCAGCAGCTGGGGGACAGGGGACTATGGCTACACCTTC,CASSWGTGDYGYTF
NA,TRBV27,TRBJ1-1,TGTGCCAGCAGTTTATTCCTCGGGGTTGGGATGAACACTGAAGCTTTCTTT,CASSLFLGVGMNTEAFF